The clone carrying this T cell receptor (beta chain) appeared once. Its antigen is not known. CDR3 length: 12 amino acids. Trimming took off 4 bases at V and 4 bases at J, with 7 bases between the two ends. Germline CDR1 MNHEY, CDR2 SMNVEV (reference sequence). This sample is drawn from a study of cytomegalovirus exposure and HLA in healthy donors. On the study more broadly: An early data release held some 85 million unique TCRs from HLA-typed donors.

The PCR was carried out with 60 Vbeta primers and 13 Jbeta primers. Sequencing used immunoSEQ multiplex PCR; TCRdb keeps in-frame clones, though not all of them. The profile shows some 170,000 clones, less than 85% of them singletons. Findings and caveats of the study: From TCR beta sequences, most subjects' HLA-A and HLA-B alleles were reportedly predicted accurately.

The chain links TRBV27 to TRBJ2-5; D call uncertain. The material sequenced was PBMCs. This clonotype originated in a man in his sixties in good health and CMV-seronegative. The CDR3 bases are TGTGCCAGCAGTTCGACTCGAGAGACCCAGTACTTC. Protein product: CASSSTRETQYF.